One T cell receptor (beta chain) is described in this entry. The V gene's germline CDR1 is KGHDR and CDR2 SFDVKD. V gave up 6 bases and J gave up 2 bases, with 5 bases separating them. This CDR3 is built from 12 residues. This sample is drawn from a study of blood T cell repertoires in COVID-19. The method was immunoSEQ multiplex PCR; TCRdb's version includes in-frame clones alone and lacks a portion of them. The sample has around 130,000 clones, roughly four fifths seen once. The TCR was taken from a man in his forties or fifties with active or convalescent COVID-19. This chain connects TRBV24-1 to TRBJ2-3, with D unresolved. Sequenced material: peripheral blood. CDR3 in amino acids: CATSSNTDTQYF. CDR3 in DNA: TGTGCCACCAGTTCCAACACAGATACGCAGTATTTT.